Below are 24 T cell receptor beta chains sequenced from a single sample in a study of T-cell memory formation after mild COVID-19. TCRdb independently ran MiXCR on the 5' RACE reads; one entry per CDR3 protein. Of 150,000 to 200,000 distinct CDR3 sequences in the sample, around 30% were seen once. Sequences were obtained from PBMCs or a T cell subset sorted from them (not recorded which). The receptors here all came from an adult woman who had mild COVID-19 (a few samples of this study predate the infection). Cell type and time point are not known.

The chain couples TRBV11-3 to TRBJ1-1, with D tentatively TRBD1 (6 bases). CDR3 length: 13 amino acids. V gave up 3 bases and J gave up 7 bases, with 12 bases separating them. CDR1 and CDR2 (germline): SGHNT, YENEEA. CDR3 sequence (DNA): TGTGCCAGCAGCTTGGGGGGCTCGAATGAAGCTTTCTTT. It yields the protein CASSLGGSNEAFF.

This sequence joins TRBV29-1 and TRBJ2-3; 9 bases align to TRBD1. This CDR3 comprises 14 residues. CDR1 SQVTM and CDR2 ANQGSEA come from the germline V gene. V gave up 3 bases and J gave up 5 bases; unmatched junction bases: 6. In DNA form, the CDR3 reads TGCAGCGTTGATATTGGGACAGGGATAGATACGCAGTATTTT. Encoded protein: CSVDIGTGIDTQYF.

The chain joins TRBV21-1 to TRBJ1-6; the table's D call TRBD1 went unverified against the DNA. TRBV21-1 is a known pseudogene. CDR3 length: 19 amino acids. CDR3 residues: CASSKSLTGGISYNSPLHF. The CDR3 nucleotides read TGTGCCAGCAGCAAATCACTGACAGGGGGCATCTCCTATAATTCACCCCTCCACTTT.

In its sample, this clonotype was seen a few times. V and J are TRBV7-9 and TRBJ2-5; 12 bases agree with TRBD2. CDR1 and CDR2 from the germline V gene are SEHNR and FQNEAQ (reference sequence). V lost 7 bases to trimming and J lost 5 bases; unmatched junction nucleotides: 11. This CDR3 contains 16 residues. Here the CDR3 DNA reads TGTGCCAGCACATCAGGGCTAGCGGGAGGGTTGGAGACCCAGTACTTC. This translates into CASTSGLAGGLETQYF.

The J gene is TRBJ2-7, the V gene TRBV7-6, with D hard to call. Per the germline V gene, CDR1 is SGHVS and CDR2 is FNYEAQ. V lost 4 bases and J lost 7, with 8 bases in between. The CDR3 has 11 residues. CDR3 region: CASSSGLEQYF. Written as DNA, the CDR3 is TGTGCCAGCAGCTCAGGCCTGGAGCAGTACTTC.

This clonotype was counted a few times. The chain is built from TRBV12-3 or TRBV12-4 and TRBJ1-1; D is ambiguous. The ends were cut back, 5 bases at V and 3 bases at J, with 10 bases in the middle. The CDR3 sequence is 13 residues long. CDR3 DNA: TGTGCCAGCAGTCCACCGATGGACACTGAAGCTTTCTTT. Residues: CASSPPMDTEAFF.

The chain couples TRBV20-1 to TRBJ2-1; 12 nucleotides match TRBD2. The germline gives CDR1 DFQATT, CDR2 SNEGSKA (reference sequence). There are 15 residues in the CDR3. V gave up 5 bases and J gave up 9 bases; unmatched junction bases: 11. In DNA form, the CDR3 reads TGCAGTGCTCACCTAGCGGGGGGGGCATTGGGTGAGCAGTTCTTC. Translation: CSAHLAGGALGEQFF.

The chain carries TRBV9 and TRBJ1-2, with D maybe TRBD1 (5 bases). The CDR3 runs 14 residues. The germline V gene has CDR1 SGDLS and CDR2 YYNGEE. The ends were cut back, 5 bases at V and 1 base at J, with 12 bases in the middle. The CDR3 coding sequence is TGTGCCAGCAGAGGGGACGGACGTAACTATGGCTACACCTTC. Translation gives CASRGDGRNYGYTF.

The rearrangement uses TRBV7-9 and TRBJ2-2, with D hard to call. Germline assignment: CDR1 SEHNR and CDR2 FQNEAQ (reference sequence). V shed 1 base and J shed 1 base, with 7 bases lying between them. The CDR3 loop spans 15 amino acids. Here the CDR3 DNA reads TGTGCCAGCAGCTTAGTATCACAGAACACCGGGGAGCTGTTTTTT. This sequence encodes CASSLVSQNTGELFF.

The V call is TRBV4-1, the J call TRBJ1-4; maybe TRBD1 (6 bases). Germline loops: CDR1 MGHRA, CDR2 YSYEKL. CDR3 length: 14 residues. V was shortened by 4 bases and J by 5 bases, with 11 bases between the two germline ends. The CDR3 nucleotides are TGCGCCAGCAGCCTGGGAGGGGGAAATGAAAAACTGTTTTTT. Residues: CASSLGGGNEKLFF.

This clonotype was observed once. V and J are TRBV4-2 and TRBJ2-7, with D perhaps TRBD1 (6 bases). The CDR3 is made up of 15 amino acids. Trimming pared 1 base from V and 0 bases from J, leaving 10 bases between. CDR1 is LGHNA and CDR2 is YNFKEQ in the germline V gene. The CDR3 DNA follows: TGTGCCAGCAGCCAAGGGGCAGGGGTCTCCTACGAGCAGTACTTC. As protein: CASSQGAGVSYEQYF.

This rearrangement joins TRBV3-1 to TRBJ2-5, with TRBD2 matching over 10 bases. The V segment lost 3 bases and the J segment 5 bases; nucleotides outside the gene matches: 9. The CDR3 loop spans 16 amino acids. Germline assignment: CDR1 LGHDT and CDR2 YNNKEL (reference sequence). CDR3 nucleotide sequence: TGTGCCAGCAGCCACAGGAGCGGGAGGGCCGGGGAGACCCAGTACTTC. Encoded protein: CASSHRSGRAGETQYF.

This clonotype has more than one count but fewer than ten. This chain's CDR3 is CASSRGLNTEAFF. DNA of the CDR3: TGTGCCAGTTCCCGGGGGTTGAACACTGAAGCTTTCTTT. V usage is TRBV12-3 or TRBV12-4 and J usage is TRBJ1-1, with a tentative D call TRBD1 (5 bases). This CDR3 has 13 amino acids. Trimming stripped 9 bases from V and 0 bases from J, with 11 bases between.

This clonotype was observed a few times. This rearrangement joins TRBV7-8 to TRBJ2-3; D is unclear. Germline V gene sequence: CDR1 SGHVS, CDR2 FQNEAQ. CDR3 length: 15 residues. The V end lost 5 bases, the J end lost 2 bases, and 14 bases lay between the germline ends. CDR3: CASSPLDRFTDTQYF. The CDR3 bases are TGTGCCAGCAGCCCCCTCGACCGTTTCACAGATACGCAGTATTTT.

This clonotype turned up a few times. V usage is TRBV7-9 and J usage is TRBJ1-1, with D maybe TRBD1 (5 bases). The V and J ends lost 5 bases and 1 base respectively, with 14 bases between them. CDR3 size: 15 residues. Per the germline V gene, CDR1 is SEHNR and CDR2 is FQNEAQ (reference sequence). CDR3 nucleotide sequence: TGTGCCAGCAGCCCCCGGGACGGCCGGAACACTGAAGCTTTCTTT. It is translated as CASSPRDGRNTEAFF.

This sequence joins TRBV12-3 or TRBV12-4 and TRBJ2-7; no clear D. CDR3 size: 11 residues. Trimming stripped 4 bases from V and 7 bases from J, with 8 bases between. The CDR3 is CASSSNMEQYF. The CDR3 DNA follows: TGTGCCAGCAGTTCCAACATGGAGCAGTACTTC.

In its sample, this clonotype was seen many times. This chain joins TRBV7-8 and TRBJ2-1; 12 bases are shared with TRBD2. CDR1 is SGHVS and CDR2 is FQNEAQ in the germline V gene. The V and J ends lost 3 bases and 6 bases, in that order; junction bases with no gene match: 6. The CDR3 sequence is 16 residues long. The chain's CDR3 is CASSLALAGGLNEQFF. CDR3 sequence (DNA): TGTGCCAGCAGCTTGGCCCTAGCGGGGGGGCTCAATGAGCAGTTCTTC.

This chain uses TRBV15 with TRBJ2-7; D call uncertain. CDR1 LNHNV and CDR2 YYDKDF come from the germline V gene (reference sequence). This CDR3 is 16 amino acids long. Trimming left V 3 bases short and J 3 bases short, with 18 bases between. CDR3 in amino acids: CATSRGLDGILYEQYF. CDR3 sequence (DNA): TGTGCCACCAGCAGGGGCTTAGACGGCATCCTCTACGAGCAGTACTTC.

This chain uses TRBV29-1 with TRBJ2-2; possible D gene TRBD2, 5 bases. This CDR3 is built from 12 residues. V was pared by 6 bases and J by 4 bases, with 9 bases between. Germline V gene sequence: CDR1 SQVTM, CDR2 ANQGSEA. CDR3 bases: TGCAGCGTGAGGGAGACCACCGGGGAGCTGTTTTTT. It translates to CSVRETTGELFF.

The rearrangement links TRBV27 to TRBJ1-6, with D tentatively TRBD1 (6 bases). The V end was cut by 2 bases, the J end by 6 bases, with 14 bases between. Germline assignment: CDR1 MNHEY and CDR2 SMNVEV (reference sequence). The CDR3 sequence is 16 residues long. CDR3 nucleotides: TGTGCCAGCAGTTTAGATCCACAGGGTGGTAATTCACCCCTCCACTTT. It encodes CASSLDPQGGNSPLHF.

This clonotype was seen only a few times. This chain joins TRBV29-1 and TRBJ2-5, with D tentatively TRBD1 (5 bases). Germline V CDR1 and CDR2: SQVTM, ANQGSEA. This CDR3 is 13 amino acids long. The ends were cut back, 3 bases at V and 0 bases at J, with 8 bases in the middle. CDR3 DNA: TGCAGCGTTGATCCGACAGACCAAGAGACCCAGTACTTC. Amino acids: CSVDPTDQETQYF.

This clonotype has a handful of counts. The rearrangement uses TRBV19 and TRBJ2-1; tentative D call: TRBD2 (5 bases). Trimming removed 5 bases at V and 6 bases at J, with 14 bases between. The germline gives CDR1 LNHDA, CDR2 SQIVND (reference sequence). This CDR3 is 14 amino acids long. CDR3 coding DNA: TGTGCCAGTAGTGCCCCAACTAGTTCCAATGAGCAGTTCTTC. Amino acid sequence: CASSAPTSSNEQFF.

The chain combines TRBV12-3 or TRBV12-4 with TRBJ2-3; 8 bases line up with TRBD2. This CDR3 is built from 14 residues. Losses at the gene ends were 2 bases for V and 5 bases for J; bases not matched to a gene: 3. CDR3 protein: CASSLSGSGDTQYF. In nucleotides, the CDR3 is TGTGCCAGCAGTTTAAGCGGGAGTGGAGATACGCAGTATTTT.

The V gene is TRBV6-1, the J gene TRBJ2-1; 7 bases agree with TRBD1. The V and J ends lost 7 bases and 4 bases, in that order; junction bases with no gene match: 1. The CDR3 loop spans 12 amino acids. In germline, CDR1 is MNHNS, CDR2 SASEGT. This CDR3 is CASKGQYNEQFF. The CDR3 region has the DNA TGTGCCAGCAAGGGACAGTACAATGAGCAGTTCTTC.